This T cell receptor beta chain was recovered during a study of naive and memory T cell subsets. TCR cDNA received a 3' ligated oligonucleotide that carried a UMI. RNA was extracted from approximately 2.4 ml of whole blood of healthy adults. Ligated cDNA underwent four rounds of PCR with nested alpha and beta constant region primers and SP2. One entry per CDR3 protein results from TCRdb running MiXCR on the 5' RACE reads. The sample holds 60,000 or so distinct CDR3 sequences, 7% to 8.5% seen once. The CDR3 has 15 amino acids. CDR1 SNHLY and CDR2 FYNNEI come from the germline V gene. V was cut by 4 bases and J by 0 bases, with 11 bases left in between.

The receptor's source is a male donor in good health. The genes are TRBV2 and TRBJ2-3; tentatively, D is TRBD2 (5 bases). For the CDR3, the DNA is TGTGCCAGCAGTGTACTAGGCCGTAGCACAGATACGCAGTATTTT. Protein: CASSVLGRSTDTQYF.